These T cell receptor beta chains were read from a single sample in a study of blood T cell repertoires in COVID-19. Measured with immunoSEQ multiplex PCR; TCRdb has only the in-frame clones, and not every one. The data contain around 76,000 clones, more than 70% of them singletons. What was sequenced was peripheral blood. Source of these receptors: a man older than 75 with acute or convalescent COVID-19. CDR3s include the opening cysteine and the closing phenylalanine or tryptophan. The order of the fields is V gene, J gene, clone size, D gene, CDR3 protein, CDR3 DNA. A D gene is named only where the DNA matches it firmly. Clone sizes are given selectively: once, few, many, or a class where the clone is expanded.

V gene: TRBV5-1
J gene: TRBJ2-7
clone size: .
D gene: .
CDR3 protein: CASSLTGNYEQYF
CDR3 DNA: TGCGCCAGCAGCTTGACGGGAAACTACGAGCAGTACTTC

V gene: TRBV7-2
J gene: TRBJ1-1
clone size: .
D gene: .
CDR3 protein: CASSLESGVGPNTEAFF
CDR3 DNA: TGTGCCAGCAGCTTAGAATCGGGGGTCGGGCCTAACACTGAAGCTTTCTTT

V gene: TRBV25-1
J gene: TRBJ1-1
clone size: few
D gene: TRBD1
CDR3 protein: CASSRQGGTEAFF
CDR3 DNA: TGTGCCAGCAGTCGACAGGGAGGCACTGAAGCTTTCTTT

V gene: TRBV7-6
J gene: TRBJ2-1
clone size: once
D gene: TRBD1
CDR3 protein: CASSSTGVGEQFF
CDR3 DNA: TGTGCCAGCAGCTCAACAGGGGTGGGGGAGCAGTTCTTC

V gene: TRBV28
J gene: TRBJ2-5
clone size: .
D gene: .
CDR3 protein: CASTPSSTQYF
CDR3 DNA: TGTGCCAGCACTCCTAGTTCGACCCAGTACTTC

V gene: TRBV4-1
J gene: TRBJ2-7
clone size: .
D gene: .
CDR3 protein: CASTTSLGGPYEQYF
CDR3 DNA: TGCGCCAGCACCACATCTCTCGGGGGTCCCTACGAGCAGTACTTC

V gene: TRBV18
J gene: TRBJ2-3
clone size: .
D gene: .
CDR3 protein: CASSGTGFLDTQYF
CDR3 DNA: TGTGCCAGCTCGGGTACAGGGTTTTTAGATACGCAGTATTTT

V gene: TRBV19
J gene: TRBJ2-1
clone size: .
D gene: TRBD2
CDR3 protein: CASSKAGGPGEQFF
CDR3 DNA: TGTGCCAGTAGCAAAGCGGGAGGGCCGGGGGAGCAGTTCTTC

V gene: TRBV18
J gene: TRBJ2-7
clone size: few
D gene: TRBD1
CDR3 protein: CASSSGQDYEQYF
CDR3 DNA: TGTGCCAGCTCGTCTGGACAGGACTACGAGCAGTACTTC

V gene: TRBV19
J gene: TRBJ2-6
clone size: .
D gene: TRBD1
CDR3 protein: CASRLQGAPGANVLTF
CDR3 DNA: TGTGCCAGTAGATTACAGGGGGCGCCCGGGGCCAACGTCCTGACTTTC

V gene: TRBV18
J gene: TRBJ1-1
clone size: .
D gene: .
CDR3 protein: CASSFRDSRDTEAFF
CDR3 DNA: TGTGCCAGCTCATTCAGGGACTCCAGGGACACTGAAGCTTTCTTT

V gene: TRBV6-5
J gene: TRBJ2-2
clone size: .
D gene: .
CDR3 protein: CASTLAGTGELFF
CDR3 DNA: TGTGCCAGCACATTGGCGGGGACCGGGGAGCTGTTTTTT

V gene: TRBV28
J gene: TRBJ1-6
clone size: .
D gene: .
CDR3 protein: CASSGQGSSYNSPLHF
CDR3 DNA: TGTGCCAGCAGTGGTCAGGGATCGAGTTATAATTCACCCCTCCACTTT

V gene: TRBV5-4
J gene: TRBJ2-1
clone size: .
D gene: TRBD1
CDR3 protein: CATPRAGGRNEQFF
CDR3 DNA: TGTGCCACCCCCAGGGCAGGGGGAAGAAATGAGCAGTTCTTC

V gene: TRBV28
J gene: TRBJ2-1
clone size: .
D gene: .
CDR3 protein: CASSTPSSASSYNEQFF
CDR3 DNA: TGTGCCAGCAGTACCCCCTCTAGCGCAAGCTCCTACAATGAGCAGTTCTTC

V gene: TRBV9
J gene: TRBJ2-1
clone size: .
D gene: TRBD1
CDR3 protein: CASSVASGGYNEQFF
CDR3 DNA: TGTGCCAGCAGCGTAGCGTCAGGGGGCTACAATGAGCAGTTCTTC

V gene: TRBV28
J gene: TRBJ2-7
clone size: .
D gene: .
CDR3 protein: CASSPYGSAIRYEQYF
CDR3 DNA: TGTGCCAGCAGTCCCTACGGGAGCGCAATCCGTTACGAGCAGTACTTC

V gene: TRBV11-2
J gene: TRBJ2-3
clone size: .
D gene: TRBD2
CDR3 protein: CASSPGTSGGATDTQYF
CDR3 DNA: TGTGCCAGCAGCCCCGGGACTAGCGGGGGGGCTACAGATACGCAGTATTTT

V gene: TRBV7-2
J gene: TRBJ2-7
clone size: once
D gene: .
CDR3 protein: CASSSTYEQYF
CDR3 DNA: TGTGCCAGCAGTTCTACCTACGAGCAGTACTTC

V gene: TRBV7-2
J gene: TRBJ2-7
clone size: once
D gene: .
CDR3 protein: CASSPGLNSYEQYF
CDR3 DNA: TGTGCCAGCAGCCCAGGGTTGAACTCCTACGAGCAGTACTTC

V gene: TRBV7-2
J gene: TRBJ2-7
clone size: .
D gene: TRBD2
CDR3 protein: CASSLWLAGGPYEQYF
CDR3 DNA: TGTGCCAGCAGCTTATGGCTAGCGGGAGGGCCCTACGAGCAGTACTTC

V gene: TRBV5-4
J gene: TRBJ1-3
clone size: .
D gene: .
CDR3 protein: CASSQRQNPTNTIYF
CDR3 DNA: TGTGCCAGCAGCCAGAGACAGAACCCAACAAACACCATATATTTT

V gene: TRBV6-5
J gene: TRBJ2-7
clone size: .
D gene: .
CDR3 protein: CASREGKGYEQYF
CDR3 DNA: TGTGCCAGCAGGGAGGGAAAGGGCTACGAGCAGTACTTC